These 16 T cell receptor beta chains share one sample of origin, sequenced in a study of technical replicates of blood from several donors. The method was immunoSEQ multiplex PCR; TCRdb's version includes in-frame clones alone and lacks a portion of them. The table records some 56,000 clones, 90% to 95% of them present only once. The sequenced material came from PBMCs. The receptor set was obtained from a human donor in good health. Some clones in this sample may be carry-over from other donors' samples.

This clone came up once. J is TRBJ2-2 and V is TRBV7-2, with a tentative D call TRBD1 (6 bases). CDR3 length: 15 residues. The V end lost 4 bases, the J end lost 5 bases, and 14 bases lay between the germline ends. From germline, CDR1 is SGHTA and CDR2 FQGNSA. The CDR3 reads CASSSNRERTGELFF. The CDR3 region has the DNA TGTGCCAGCAGCTCGAACAGGGAAAGGACCGGGGAGCTGTTTTTT.

J is TRBJ2-3 and V is TRBV4-3; possibly TRBD2 for D (6 bases). V lost 4 bases to trimming and J lost 1 base, with 9 bases between them. The germline gives CDR1 LGHNA, CDR2 YSLEER. The CDR3 is 14 amino acids. The CDR3, as DNA: TGCGCCAGCAGCCCGGGACTGCGCACAGATACGCAGTATTTT. It yields the protein CASSPGLRTDTQYF.

This clone showed up just once. This chain links TRBV9 with TRBJ2-1, with D possibly being TRBD1 (5 bases). Germline V gene data show CDR1 as SGDLS and CDR2 as YYNGEE. This CDR3 is built from 15 residues. Trimming removed 0 bases at V and 1 base at J, with 8 bases between. CDR3 residues: CASSVGQGSYNEQFF. The CDR3 DNA sequence: TGTGCCAGCAGCGTAGGGCAGGGTTCCTACAATGAGCAGTTCTTC.

The chain links TRBV19 to TRBJ1-6; 7 bases line up with TRBD1. The ends lost 6 bases at V and 6 bases at J; junction bases unmatched: 8. The CDR3 has 15 amino acids. Looked up from germline, CDR1 is LNHDA and CDR2 is SQIVND (reference sequence). CDR3 coding DNA: TGTGCCAGTAGAGGACAGGCTAGGGGTAATTCACCCCTCCACTTT. Its translation is CASRGQARGNSPLHF.

This chain links TRBV5-1 with TRBJ1-4; D possibly corresponds to TRBD1 (5 bases). CDR1 SGHRS and CDR2 YFSETQ come from the germline V gene. V was clipped by 4 bases and J by 8 bases, with 27 bases between them. The CDR3 has 18 residues. The CDR3 DNA sequence: TGCGCCAGCAGCGGGACTGAGAGGGCAACAATTAGTGGAGAAAAACTGTTTTTT. Translation: CASSGTERATISGEKLFF.

This clone was found once. This chain connects TRBV7-2 to TRBJ2-5; 7 positions agree with TRBD1. This CDR3 is built from 13 residues. CDR1 is SGHTA, CDR2 FQGNSA, per germline. V was clipped by 1 base and J by 5 bases; unmatched bases: 1. CDR3 in DNA: TGTGCCAGCAGCTTAGTAGGGGGCGAGACCCAGTACTTC. It yields the protein CASSLVGGETQYF.

The chain is built from TRBV7-9 and TRBJ1-5; D is possibly TRBD1 (5 bases). CDR1 and CDR2 from the germline V gene are SEHNR and FQNEAQ (reference sequence). V lost 7 bases and J lost 2, with 18 bases in between. This CDR3 contains 16 residues. CDR3 sequence (DNA): TGTGCCAGCATCTACGGTGCGGGGCGACGCAATCAGCCCCAGCATTTT. Amino acid sequence: CASIYGAGRRNQPQHF.

The chain is built from TRBV7-8 and TRBJ1-4, with D perhaps TRBD1 (5 bases). V lost 5 bases to trimming and J lost 7 bases, with 11 bases between them. The CDR3 is 13 residues long. Per germline, CDR1 SGHVS and CDR2 FQNEAQ. CDR3 nucleotides: TGTGCCAGCAGCCCCAGGGTGGTTGAAAAACTGTTTTTT. Its protein is CASSPRVVEKLFF.

On this clone: The sample holds other DNA sequences that translate to the same CDR3. This chain links TRBV7-8 with TRBJ1-5, with 9 bases aligning to TRBD1. Unmatched junction bases numbered 1, after V lost 5 bases and J lost 5 bases. The CDR3 is made up of 13 amino acids. Per the germline V gene, CDR1 is SGHVS and CDR2 is FQNEAQ. The CDR3 bases are TGTGCCAGCAGCGGGGACAGGGATCAGCCCCAGCATTTT. Its translation is CASSGDRDQPQHF.

The chain is built from TRBV6-1 and TRBJ2-5, with 10 bases aligning to TRBD2. Germline trimming cut 4 bases from V and 5 bases from J; bases unmatched to any gene: 16. CDR3 length: 18 residues. The germline V gene encodes CDR1 MNHNS and CDR2 SASEGT. The CDR3 nucleotides read TGTGCCAGCAGTGGGAAAGGTGGGGCTAGCGGGAGCTGGGAGACCCAGTACTTC. Protein sequence: CASSGKGGASGSWETQYF.

The chain recombines TRBV7-6 with TRBJ2-2; 8 bases are a match to TRBD1. With 4 bases clipped from V and 1 base from J, the junction kept 8 bases outside the gene matches. The CDR3 length is 17 residues. Germline V lookup: CDR1 SGHVS, CDR2 FNYEAQ. The CDR3 nucleotides read TGTGCCAGCAGCTCCCCTCGGACAGGGAAGAACACCGGGGAGCTGTTTTTT. Protein product: CASSSPRTGKNTGELFF.

This sequence joins TRBV6-5 and TRBJ1-1; 8 nucleotides align to TRBD1. J was trimmed by 1 base and V by 6 bases; bases with no gene match: 4. This CDR3 is built from 14 residues. Germline V CDR1 and CDR2: MNHEY, SVGAGI. DNA of the CDR3: TGTGCCAGCAGGTTAGGACAGGGGAACACTGAAGCTTTCTTT. It translates to CASRLGQGNTEAFF.

This rearrangement joins TRBV4-3 to TRBJ2-7; perhaps TRBD2 as D (5 bases). CDR3 length: 13 amino acids. Deletions cut 2 bases from V and 3 bases from J, with 8 bases between. Germline CDR1 LGHNA, CDR2 YSLEER. Written as DNA, the CDR3 is TGCGCCAGCAGCCAACGGACTTTCTACGAGCAGTACTTC. Protein product: CASSQRTFYEQYF.

The chain joins TRBV5-1 to TRBJ1-4; possibly TRBD1 for D (6 bases). The germline CDR1 and CDR2 sequences are SGHRS and YFSETQ. The CDR3 is 14 residues long. The V gene lost 0 bases and the J gene lost 8 bases, with 11 bases spanning the gap. CDR3 DNA sequence: TGCGCCAGCAGCTTGGGGGGGCTGGGAGAAAAACTGTTTTTT. Its protein is CASSLGGLGEKLFF.

The V and J genes are TRBV5-1 and TRBJ1-5; D perhaps matches TRBD1 (5 bases). With 0 bases removed from V and 6 bases from J, the gap between germline ends came to 13 bases. The CDR3 spans 15 residues. CDR1 and CDR2 from the germline V gene are SGHRS and YFSETQ. This CDR3 is CASSLDGGTIQPQHF. CDR3 nucleotide sequence: TGCGCCAGCAGCTTGGATGGGGGGACGATTCAGCCCCAGCATTTT.

The chain recombines TRBV7-3 with TRBJ1-2; 7 nucleotides align to TRBD1. Germline-derived CDR1 and CDR2 are SGHTA and FQGTGA. The CDR3 consists of 13 residues. Trimming removed 0 bases from V and 8 bases from J; junction bases left unmatched: 3. CDR3 nucleotide sequence: TGTGCCAGCAGCTTAACTCAGGGGGACGGCTACACCTTC. Its protein is CASSLTQGDGYTF.